Listed below are T cell receptor beta chains from one sample, sequenced in a study of T-cell reconstitution after alpha-beta-depleted transplantation in children. TCRdb processed the PCR reads anew with MiXCR; each CDR3 protein has one entry. The sample contains roughly 350,000 distinct CDR3 sequences, about a tenth of which appear only once. Here the sequenced sample was PBMCs from the stem cell graft donor, taken from the stem cell graft. The receptors here all came from a human donor who donated a stem cell graft to a child with acute lymphoblastic leukemia. CDR3s include the opening cysteine and the closing phenylalanine or tryptophan. The order of the fields is V gene, clone size, D gene, J gene, CDR3 DNA, CDR3 protein. The D gene is left open where the match is weak. Some rows mark clone size as missing; the rest say once, few, many or name a class of expanded clone.

>TRBV27|many|.|TRBJ2-7
TGTGCCAGCAGTTTGTCGTTATCCTACGAGCAGTACTTC
CASSLSLSYEQYF
>TRBV28|many|TRBD2|TRBJ2-5
TGTGCCAGCAGTCCCGAAGGGCAGCGGGAGAATGGGGAGACCCAGTACTTC
CASSPEGQRENGETQYF
>TRBV15|many|.|TRBJ2-5
TGTGCCACCAGCGGAGAACTATCTCAAGAGACCCAGTACTTC
CATSGELSQETQYF
>TRBV27|few|.|TRBJ1-1
TGTGCCAGCAGTTTTGAAGGAGAGAACACTGAAGCTTTCTTT
CASSFEGENTEAFF
>TRBV4-1|few|.|TRBJ2-7
TGCGCCAGCAGCCAAGAGCTTCCCAGCTCCTACGAGCAGTACTTC
CASSQELPSSYEQYF
>TRBV30|.|TRBD1|TRBJ2-2
TGTGCCTGGAGTGACGGGACAGGCGACACCGGGGAGCTGTTTTTT
CAWSDGTGDTGELFF
>TRBV10-3|many|.|TRBJ1-2
TGTGCCATCAGTGAAAAGGGGAGGTGGGCTAACTATGGCTACACCTTC
CAISEKGRWANYGYTF
>TRBV7-2|many|.|TRBJ1-5
TGTGCCAGCAGCTTCTCAGGGATTGGGGGCAATCAGCCCCAGCATTTT
CASSFSGIGGNQPQHF
>TRBV20-1|.|.|TRBJ2-3
TGCAGTGCTCCCCACGCGGGCAGGCTCACAGATACGCAGTATTTT
CSAPHAGRLTDTQYF
>TRBV15|.|.|TRBJ1-1
TGTGCCACCAGCGTGGGTCTCGAGAACACTGAAGCTTTCTTT
CATSVGLENTEAFF
>TRBV7-2|.|.|TRBJ1-2
TGTGCCAGCAGCTCGGACAGAACCTATGGCTACACCTTC
CASSSDRTYGYTF
>TRBV4-1|few|TRBD2|TRBJ2-2
TGCGCCAGCAGCCAAGAACCCTCCCTTCTTAGCGGGAGGTGGAGCACCGGGGAGCTGTTTTTT
CASSQEPSLLSGRWSTGELFF
>TRBV12-3/TRBV12-4|few|.|TRBJ1-1
TGTGCCAGCAGTTTTGGGGGAGGTGAAGCTTTCTTT
CASSFGGGEAFF
>TRBV28|few|TRBD1|TRBJ2-7
TGTGCCAGCAGTTTTCTGAGGACAGGGCTCTACGAGCAGTACTTC
CASSFLRTGLYEQYF
>TRBV7-8|few|.|TRBJ2-1
TGTGCCAGCAGCTTAGGTAGCGTCCCCTACAATGAGCAGTTCTTC
CASSLGSVPYNEQFF
>TRBV15|.|TRBD2|TRBJ2-1
TGTGCCACCAGCAGGGGTAGCGGGAGTTGGGATGAGCAGTTCTTC
CATSRGSGSWDEQFF
>TRBV5-1|many|.|TRBJ2-7
TGCGCCAGCAGCTTGGGCCCTACTAGCATGAGCTCCTACGAGCAGTACTTC
CASSLGPTSMSSYEQYF
>TRBV5-1|.|.|TRBJ2-5
TGCGCCAGCAGCTTGGCCGGACTAACCGAAGAGACCCAGTACTTC
CASSLAGLTEETQYF
>TRBV20-1|few|.|TRBJ2-1
TGCAGTGCTAGGCCATGGTCCCACAATGAGCAGTTCTTC
CSARPWSHNEQFF
>TRBV5-1|many|TRBD1|TRBJ2-1
TGCGCCAGCAGCCCGGGACAGGGTCTGAATGAGCAGTTCTTC
CASSPGQGLNEQFF
>TRBV10-3|few|TRBD2|TRBJ2-5
TGTGCCATCTCCCCCCTCTCGGCTAGCGGGGAGACCCAGTACTTC
CAISPLSASGETQYF
>TRBV7-9|.|TRBD2|TRBJ2-5
TGTGCCAGCAGCTTGGGCGGGAGCGGGAAGACCCAGTACTTC
CASSLGGSGKTQYF
>TRBV4-3|.|.|TRBJ2-1
TGCGCCAGCAGCCATGCTCCGGGACCCTACACTGAGCAGTTCTTC
CASSHAPGPYTEQFF
>TRBV11-2|many|TRBD2|TRBJ2-1
TGTGCCAGCAGCTGGCTACCGGGACTAGCGGCAAGCTCCTACAATGAGCAGTTCTTC
CASSWLPGLAASSYNEQFF
>TRBV5-5|many|TRBD1|TRBJ2-3
TGTGCCAGCAGCTTCCGGGACAGCCTCACAGATACGCAGTATTTT
CASSFRDSLTDTQYF
>TRBV6-2/TRBV6-3|few|.|TRBJ1-1
TGTGCCAGCAGACCGATACAGGAGGACACTGAAGCTTTCTTT
CASRPIQEDTEAFF
>TRBV19|.|TRBD2|TRBJ2-7
TGTGCCAGTAGTATTTGGGCGGGAGGCCTCTACGAGCAGTACTTC
CASSIWAGGLYEQYF
>TRBV18|few|.|TRBJ1-5
TGTGCCAGCTCACCAGGTAGTCAGGCGCTTAATCAGCCCCAGCATTTT
CASSPGSQALNQPQHF
>TRBV5-1|many|.|TRBJ2-1
TGCGCCAGCAGCTTGGAGGTAGGGACCTACAATGAGCAGTTCTTC
CASSLEVGTYNEQFF
>TRBV20-1|few|TRBD2|TRBJ2-3
TGCAGTGCTAGAGTTAGCGGGATTGGAGATACGCAGTATTTT
CSARVSGIGDTQYF
>TRBV29-1|.|TRBD1|TRBJ2-5
TGCAGCGTCGGGACAGGGGGTTTGGAGACCCAGTACTTC
CSVGTGGLETQYF
>TRBV28|few|.|TRBJ2-1
TGTGCCAGCACTCGGGCCAGGACGTACATGGGTGAGCAGTTCTTC
CASTRARTYMGEQFF
>TRBV27|many|.|TRBJ2-7
TGTGCCAGCAGTTTAACGCCCCTCTACGAGCAGTACTTC
CASSLTPLYEQYF
>TRBV5-6|many|.|TRBJ2-7
TGTGCCAGCAGCTCAGGGAATACCTACGTGCAGTACTTC
CASSSGNTYVQYF
>TRBV28|few|.|TRBJ2-4
TGTGCCAGCAGTCATCAGGACTACCCTAACATTCAGTACTTC
CASSHQDYPNIQYF
>TRBV5-6|few|.|TRBJ2-4
TGTGCCAGCAGCCTTACCTCAGGGGTTTTTGCCAAAAACATTCAGTACTTC
CASSLTSGVFAKNIQYF
>TRBV6-1|many|.|TRBJ2-3
TGTGCCAGCTCCTTTCGTAGGGGCACAGATACGCAGTATTTT
CASSFRRGTDTQYF
>TRBV4-1|few|.|TRBJ1-2
TGCGCCAGCCAGAGGGGGGGTCGTGGGCCCTATGGCTACACCTTC
CASQRGGRGPYGYTF
>TRBV2|.|TRBD2|TRBJ2-6
TGTGCCAGCAGAATCTGGGAGCGGGACTCTGGGGCCAACGTCCTGACTTTC
CASRIWERDSGANVLTF
>TRBV5-1|many|TRBD1|TRBJ2-1
TGCGCCAGCAGCTGGGACAGGGCCAATGAGCAGTTCTTC
CASSWDRANEQFF
>TRBV2|.|TRBD2|TRBJ2-7
TGTGCCAGCACCCGAGCGGGGTCCCTCGTCTACGAGCAGTACTTC
CASTRAGSLVYEQYF
>TRBV28|few|.|TRBJ2-7
TGTGCCAGCAGTCCTCCCCCGGGCACATCCTACGAGCAGTACTTC
CASSPPPGTSYEQYF
>TRBV5-1|.|.|TRBJ1-1
TGCGCCACCACGACCGGGCTCATGAACACTGAAGCTTTCTTT
CATTTGLMNTEAFF
>TRBV29-1|.|TRBD2|TRBJ2-5
TGCAGCGTTATGACTAGCGGGAGGGCGGAGACCCAGTACTTC
CSVMTSGRAETQYF
>TRBV7-8|few|.|TRBJ1-5
TGTGCCAGCAGCTTAGTTCCGAGAGGGAAACGCAATCAGCCCCAGCATTTT
CASSLVPRGKRNQPQHF
>TRBV4-2|.|.|TRBJ2-1
TGTGCCAGCAGCCAAGCGGGGGTCTTGGAGCAGTTCTTC
CASSQAGVLEQFF
>TRBV5-1|few|TRBD1|TRBJ2-1
TGCGCCAGCGGACAGGACAGTTACAATGAGCAGTTCTTC
CASGQDSYNEQFF